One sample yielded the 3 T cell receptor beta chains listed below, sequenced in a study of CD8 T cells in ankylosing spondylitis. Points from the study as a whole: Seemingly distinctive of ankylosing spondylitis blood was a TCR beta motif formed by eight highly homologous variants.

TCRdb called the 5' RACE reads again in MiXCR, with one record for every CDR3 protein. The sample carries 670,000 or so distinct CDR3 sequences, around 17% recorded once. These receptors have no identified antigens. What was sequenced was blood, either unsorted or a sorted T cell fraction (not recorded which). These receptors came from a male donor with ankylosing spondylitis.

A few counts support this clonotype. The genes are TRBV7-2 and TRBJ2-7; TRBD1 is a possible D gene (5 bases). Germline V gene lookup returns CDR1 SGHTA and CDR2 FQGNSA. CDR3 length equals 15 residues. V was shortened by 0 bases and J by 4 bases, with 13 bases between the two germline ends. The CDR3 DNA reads TGTGCCAGCAGCTTAGCCGGACACAAGAATTACGAGCAGTACTTC. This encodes CASSLAGHKNYEQYF.

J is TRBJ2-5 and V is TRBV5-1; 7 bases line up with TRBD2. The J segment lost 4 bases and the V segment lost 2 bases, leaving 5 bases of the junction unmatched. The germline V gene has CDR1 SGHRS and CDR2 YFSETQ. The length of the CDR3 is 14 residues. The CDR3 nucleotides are TGCGCCAGCAGCTTTGCGGGAGTCTCAGAGACCCAGTACTTC. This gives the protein CASSFAGVSETQYF.

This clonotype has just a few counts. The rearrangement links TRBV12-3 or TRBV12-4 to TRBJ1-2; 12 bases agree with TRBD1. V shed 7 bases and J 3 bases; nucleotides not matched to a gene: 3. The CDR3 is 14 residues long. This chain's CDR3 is CASTGTGGYYGYTF. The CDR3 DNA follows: TGTGCCAGCACCGGGACAGGGGGCTACTATGGCTACACCTTC.